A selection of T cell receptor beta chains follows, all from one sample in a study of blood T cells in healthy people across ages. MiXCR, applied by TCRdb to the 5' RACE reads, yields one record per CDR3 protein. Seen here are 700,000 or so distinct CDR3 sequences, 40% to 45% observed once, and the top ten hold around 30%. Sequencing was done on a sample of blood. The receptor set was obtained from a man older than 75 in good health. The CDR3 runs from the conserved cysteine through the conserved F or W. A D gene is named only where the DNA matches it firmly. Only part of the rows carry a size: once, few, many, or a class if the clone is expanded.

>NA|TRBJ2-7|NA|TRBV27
CASRSVNGLPYEQYF
TGTGCCAGCAGGTCGGTGAATGGGTTGCCCTACGAGCAGTACTTC
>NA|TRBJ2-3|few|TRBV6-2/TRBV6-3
CASSPDRTSTDTQYF
TGTGCCAGCAGTCCAGACAGAACTAGCACAGATACGCAGTATTTT
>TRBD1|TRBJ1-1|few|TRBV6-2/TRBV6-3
CASSSILRDRGLNTEAFF
TGTGCCAGCAGTTCAATTCTTCGGGACAGGGGGCTTAACACTGAAGCTTTCTTT
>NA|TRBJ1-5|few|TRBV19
CASSIDGDQPQHF
TGTGCCAGTAGTATAGATGGAGATCAGCCCCAGCATTTT
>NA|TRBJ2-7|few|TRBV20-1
CSARGFLETGKTYEQYF
TGCAGTGCTAGAGGCTTCCTTGAGACGGGAAAAACCTACGAGCAGTACTTC
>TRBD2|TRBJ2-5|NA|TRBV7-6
CVSIPGGSWEKTQYF
TGTGTCAGCATCCCGGGGGGGAGTTGGGAAAAGACCCAGTACTTC
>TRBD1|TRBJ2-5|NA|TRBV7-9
CASSPDRGLRQTQYF
TGTGCCAGCAGCCCGGACAGGGGTTTGAGGCAGACCCAGTACTTC
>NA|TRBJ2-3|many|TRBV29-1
CSVVSAYGTDTQYF
TGCAGCGTTGTGTCTGCCTATGGCACAGATACGCAGTATTTT
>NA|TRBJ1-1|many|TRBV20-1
CSARGQANTEAFF
TGCAGTGCTAGAGGACAGGCGAACACTGAAGCTTTCTTT
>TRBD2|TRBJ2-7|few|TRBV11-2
CASNHGTSGLAYEQYF
TGTGCCAGCAACCACGGGACTAGCGGATTAGCCTACGAGCAGTACTTC
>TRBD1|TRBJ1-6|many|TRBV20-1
CSATRGQGAHSYNSPLHF
TGCAGTGCCACTCGTGGACAGGGGGCTCATTCCTATAATTCACCCCTCCACTTT
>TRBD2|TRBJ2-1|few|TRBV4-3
CASSQVGSGSNEQFF
TGCGCCAGCAGCCAAGTAGGTAGCGGGAGTAATGAGCAGTTCTTC
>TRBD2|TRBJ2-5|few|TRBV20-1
CSASGTSGRAGLGEQYF
TGCAGTGCTTCCGGGACTAGCGGGAGGGCCGGGTTAGGAGAGCAGTACTTC
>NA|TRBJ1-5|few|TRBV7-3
CASSFAPFCGNQPQHF
TGTGCCAGCAGCTTTGCCCCTTTTTGTGGCAATCAGCCCCAGCATTTT
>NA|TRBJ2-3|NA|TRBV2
CASRVFGRQGEDTQYF
TGTGCCAGCAGAGTCTTTGGGAGGCAGGGCGAAGATACGCAGTATTTT
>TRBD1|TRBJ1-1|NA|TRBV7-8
CASSPLPFRGRAFF
TGTGCCAGCAGCCCGTTACCTTTCAGGGGGAGAGCTTTCTTT
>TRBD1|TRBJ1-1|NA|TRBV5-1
CASSRADREYTEAFF
TGCGCCAGCAGCCGAGCCGACAGGGAGTACACTGAAGCTTTCTTT
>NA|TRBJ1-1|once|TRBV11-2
CASRLITAEAFF
TGTGCCAGCAGATTGATAACAGCTGAAGCTTTCTTT
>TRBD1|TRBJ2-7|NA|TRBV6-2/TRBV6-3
CASRETGGGEQYF
TGTGCCAGCCGAGAAACAGGGGGCGGCGAGCAGTACTTC
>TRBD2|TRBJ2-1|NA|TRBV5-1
CASSLVASGVYNEQFF
TGCGCCAGCAGCTTGGTGGCTAGCGGGGTGTACAATGAGCAGTTCTTC
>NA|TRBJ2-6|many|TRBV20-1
CSASLSSGRSGANVLTF
TGCAGTGCTAGTCTGTCCTCAGGGCGCTCTGGGGCCAACGTCCTGACTTTC
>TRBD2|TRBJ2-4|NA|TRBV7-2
CASSLGGSGAENIQYF
TGTGCCAGCAGCTTAGGTGGTAGCGGGGCCGAAAACATTCAGTACTTC
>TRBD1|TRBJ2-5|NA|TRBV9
CASSVDQGAYNEQYF
TGTGCCAGCAGCGTAGATCAGGGGGCTTACAATGAGCAGTACTTC
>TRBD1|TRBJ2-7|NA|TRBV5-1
CASSHLPGQGNEQYF
TGCGCCAGCAGCCATCTACCTGGACAGGGAAACGAGCAGTACTTC
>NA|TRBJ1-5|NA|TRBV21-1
CASPDRGHSNQPQHF
TGTGCCAGCCCGGACAGGGGCCATAGCAATCAGCCCCAGCATTTT
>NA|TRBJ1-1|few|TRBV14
CASSRRGRVNTEAFF
TGTGCCAGCAGCCGTCGGGGGAGGGTGAACACTGAAGCTTTCTTT